The table lists the clone carrying this T cell receptor beta chain with a few counts. This record comes from a study of T-cell reconstitution after alpha-beta-depleted transplantation in children. V dropped 2 bases and J dropped 3; count of bases not matched to a gene: 6. This CDR3 region has 16 residues. Germline assignment: CDR1 MNHEY and CDR2 SVGAGI. As it was prepared, the TCRbeta library received unique molecular identifiers. TCRdb used MiXCR to reprocess the PCR reads, holding one entry per CDR3 protein. This sample yields about 610,000 distinct CDR3 sequences, of which over 9.5% are seen a single time; about 4% belongs to the top ten.

This rearrangement joins TRBV6-5 to TRBJ2-2, with TRBD2 matching 7 bases. The receptor's source is a human donor who donated a stem cell graft to a child with acute myeloid leukemia. Sequencing was performed on PBMCs from the stem cell graft donor, taken from the stem cell graft. The CDR3 region is CASSYRSSGYTGELFF. CDR3 nucleotide sequence: TGTGCCAGCAGTTACCGTTCTAGCGGTTACACCGGGGAGCTGTTTTTT.